A single sample is the source of the 23 T cell receptor beta chains below, sequenced in a study of cytomegalovirus exposure and HLA in healthy donors. In the PCR, 60 Vbeta and 13 Jbeta primers were used. Produced via immunoSEQ multiplex PCR; TCRdb's table is partial and in-frame only. Among roughly 200,000 clones listed, 70% to 85% were seen once. Sequencing was carried out using PBMCs. Receptors were obtained from a woman aged 40 to 49 in good health and CMV-seronegative.

The chain recombines TRBV27 with TRBJ2-3, with D possibly matching TRBD1 (6 bases). The CDR3 runs 15 residues. V was trimmed by 2 bases and J by 0 bases, leaving 9 bases between them. Germline CDR1 MNHEY, CDR2 SMNVEV (reference sequence). CDR3 in DNA: TGTGCCAGCAGTTTAGGGGGCTATAGCACAGATACGCAGTATTTT. It specifies CASSLGGYSTDTQYF.

The chain recombines TRBV6-1 with TRBJ1-2; D gene unclear. Trimming shortened V by 1 base and J by 7 bases, and 10 bases separated the two germline ends. In germline, CDR1 is MNHNS, CDR2 SASEGT. The CDR3 has 13 amino acids. The CDR3: CASSEGMELGYTF. CDR3 sequence (DNA): TGTGCCAGCAGTGAAGGGATGGAGCTTGGCTACACCTTC.

V and J are TRBV5-4 and TRBJ1-1; 7 nucleotides line up with TRBD1. The germline V gene encodes CDR1 SGHNT and CDR2 YYREEE (reference sequence). With 4 bases clipped from V and 6 bases from J, the junction kept 6 bases outside the gene matches. The CDR3 totals 13 residues. Here the CDR3 reads CASSPRQGSEAFF. In DNA form, the CDR3 reads TGTGCCAGCAGCCCGAGACAGGGCTCTGAAGCTTTCTTT. Together with reference TRBV5-4 and TRBJ1-1, the CDR3 gives the full variable domain: ETGVTQSPTHLIKTRGQQVTLRCSSQSGHNTVSWYQQALGQGPQFIFQYYREEENGRGNFPPRFSGLQFPNYSSELNVNALELDDSALYLCASSPRQGSEAFFGQGTRLTVV.

This clone was detected ten times or more. The gene calls are TRBV7-6 and TRBJ1-5; D might be TRBD1 (6 bases). Trimming shortened V by 0 bases and J by 4 bases, and 7 bases separated the two germline ends. Germline V gene sequence: CDR1 SGHVS, CDR2 FNYEAQ. The CDR3 has 14 residues. CDR3 protein: CASSLATGNQPQHF. DNA for the CDR3: TGTGCCAGCAGCTTAGCGACAGGTAATCAGCCCCAGCATTTT.

The genes are TRBV5-1 and TRBJ1-3; unclear D gene. The V gene's germline CDR1 is SGHRS and CDR2 YFSETQ. The CDR3 loop spans 14 amino acids. The V and J ends lost 1 base and 4 bases respectively, with 9 bases between them. CDR3 DNA: TGCGCCAGCAGCTTGAGCGGCAGCGGAAACACCATATATTTT. This translates into CASSLSGSGNTIYF.

This chain links TRBV30 with TRBJ2-6; D unresolved. This CDR3 has 15 amino acids. Trimming cost V 2 bases and J 0 bases, with 8 bases left between them. Germline CDR1 is GTSNPN and CDR2 is SVGIG (reference sequence). DNA for the CDR3: TGTGCCTGGAGTTCAGAGGTCTCTGGGGCCAACGTCCTGACTTTC. Translated: CAWSSEVSGANVLTF.

The chain uses TRBV28 and TRBJ1-5, with D possibly being TRBD1 (6 bases). With 7 bases removed from V and 6 bases from J, the gap between germline ends came to 25 bases. Germline-derived CDR1 and CDR2 are MDHEN and SYDVKM. The CDR3 consists of 17 residues. The CDR3 DNA sequence: TGTGCCAGCACCCTGCCGGGGGGGCAGGGGCAAGTTCAGCCCCAGCATTTT. As protein: CASTLPGGQGQVQPQHF.

The V and J genes are TRBV7-9 and TRBJ1-6; 9 nucleotides match TRBD1. The CDR3 is 18 amino acids. CDR1 is SEHNR and CDR2 is FQNEAQ in the germline V gene (reference sequence). The V segment lost 1 base and the J segment 7 bases; nucleotides outside the gene matches: 11. CDR3 sequence (DNA): TGTGCCAGCAGCTTAGGAACATGGTGGGGACAGGGAAATTCACCCCTCCACTTT. The encoded protein is CASSLGTWWGQGNSPLHF.

The chain joins TRBV11-2 to TRBJ2-2; 8 nucleotides agree with TRBD2. This CDR3 has 15 residues. The germline CDR1 and CDR2 sequences are SGHAT and FQNNGV. With 1 base clipped from V and 4 bases from J, the junction kept 2 bases outside the gene matches. The CDR3 sequence is CASSLAGGATGELFF. The CDR3 DNA is TGTGCCAGCAGCTTAGCCGGGGGGGCCACCGGGGAGCTGTTTTTT.

The chain uses TRBV4-1 and TRBJ2-7; D may be TRBD2 (6 bases). CDR1 and CDR2 (germline): MGHRA, YSYEKL. The length of the CDR3 is 16 residues. Trimming stripped 3 bases from V and 5 bases from J, with 20 bases between. CDR3 loop: CASSHVVGTSGHEQYF. The CDR3 nucleotides are TGCGCCAGCAGCCACGTGGTAGGGACTTCTGGCCACGAGCAGTACTTC.

V is TRBV27 and J is TRBJ1-5, with D possibly being TRBD1 (5 bases). CDR3 length: 15 amino acids. The germline V and J ends were trimmed by 5 bases and 0 bases, with 11 bases remaining between them. Per the germline V gene, CDR1 is MNHEY and CDR2 is SMNVEV (reference sequence). CDR3 bases: TGTGCCAGCAGTGGGGGGGGGTATAGCAATCAGCCCCAGCATTTT. This encodes CASSGGGYSNQPQHF.

V gene TRBV11-2 combines with J gene TRBJ1-1; the D gene is possibly TRBD1 (5 bases). Deletions cut 5 bases from V and 8 bases from J, with 12 bases between. The CDR3 totals 12 residues. Per the germline V gene, CDR1 is SGHAT and CDR2 is FQNNGV. DNA for the CDR3: TGTGCCAGCAGCGGCAGGGCGGAAGAAGCTTTCTTT. Residues: CASSGRAEEAFF.

The V and J genes are TRBV7-8 and TRBJ1-1; no clear D gene. V was cut by 0 bases and J by 6 bases, with 11 bases left in between. This CDR3 is built from 14 residues. Germline CDR1 and CDR2: SGHVS and FQNEAQ. CDR3 nucleotide sequence: TGTGCCAGCAGCTTAGCGCTTTTAGTCTCTGAAGCTTTCTTT. This translates into CASSLALLVSEAFF.

The rearrangement joins TRBV5-1 to TRBJ1-2, with 7 nucleotides matching TRBD1. The J segment lost 2 bases and the V segment lost 0 bases, leaving 1 base of the junction unmatched. The CDR3 is 14 amino acids. The germline gives CDR1 SGHRS, CDR2 YFSETQ. The CDR3 DNA reads TGCGCCAGCAGCTTGGAGGGACAGAACTATGGCTACACCTTC. Protein: CASSLEGQNYGYTF. The variable domain in full, with the rest retrieved from reference TRBV5-1 and TRBJ1-2, is KAGVTQTPRYLIKTRGQQVTLSCSPISGHRSVSWYQQTPGQGLQFLFEYFSETQRNKGNFPGRFSGRQFSNSRSEMNVSTLELGDSALYLCASSLEGQNYGYTFGSGTRLTVV.

This clone was detected once. V gene TRBV5-6 combines with J gene TRBJ2-5; 8 bases are a match to TRBD2. The CDR3 contains 17 residues. CDR1 and CDR2 from the germline V gene are SGHDT and YYEEEE. V lost 2 bases to trimming and J lost 4 bases; unmatched junction nucleotides: 13. CDR3 loop: CASSFYSSGRGLETQYF. CDR3 bases: TGTGCCAGCAGCTTTTATTCCAGCGGGAGAGGGCTAGAGACCCAGTACTTC. Supplemented by reference TRBV5-6 and TRBJ2-5, the full variable domain reads DAGVTQSPTHLIKTRGQQVTLRCSPKSGHDTVSWYQQALGQGPQFIFQYYEEEERQRGNFPDRFSGHQFPNYSSELNVNALLLGDSALYLCASSFYSSGRGLETQYFGPGTRLLVL.

CDR3 residues: CASSFSGRIGEQYF. CDR3 coding DNA: TGTGCCAGCAGTTTTAGCGGGAGAATAGGCGAGCAGTACTTC. This chain joins TRBV6-1 and TRBJ2-7, with 9 bases identical to TRBD2. CDR1 and CDR2 (germline): MNHNS, SASEGT. This CDR3 is 14 amino acids long. J lost 6 bases, V lost 5 bases, and 8 bases had no gene match.

This clone was observed a handful of times. V usage is TRBV5-1 and J usage is TRBJ2-1, with 7 bases that match TRBD1. Germline V CDR1 and CDR2: SGHRS, YFSETQ. The CDR3 length is 16 residues. The junction had 12 bases not matched to a gene; V was cut back by 0 bases and J by 9 bases. DNA of the CDR3: TGCGCCAGCAGCTTGGCCCAACAGGGGCAGTTCGGTGAGCAGTTCTTC. It codes for CASSLAQQGQFGEQFF. Full variable domain (rest looked up from reference TRBV5-1 and TRBJ2-1): KAGVTQTPRYLIKTRGQQVTLSCSPISGHRSVSWYQQTPGQGLQFLFEYFSETQRNKGNFPGRFSGRQFSNSRSEMNVSTLELGDSALYLCASSLAQQGQFGEQFFGPGTRLTVL.

A few counts support this clone. The chain uses TRBV27 and TRBJ2-7; 9 bases are shared with TRBD2. J lost 6 bases, V lost 3 bases, and 6 bases had no gene match. The CDR3 consists of 14 residues. CDR1 and CDR2 from the germline V gene are MNHEY and SMNVEV (reference sequence). CDR3 bases: TGTGCCAGCAGTTTTGGGGGGCGGGGGGGCGAGCAGTACTTC. Amino acid sequence: CASSFGGRGGEQYF.

The gene calls are TRBV20-1 and TRBJ2-1; 7 nucleotides agree with TRBD1. Germline lookup yields CDR1 DFQATT and CDR2 SNEGSKA (reference sequence). The trim removed 6 bases at V and 14 bases at J, leaving 7 bases unmatched. The CDR3 length is 10 residues. The CDR3 bases are TGCAGTGCCCAGACAGGGTCGGAGTTCTTC. It specifies CSAQTGSEFF.

CDR3 residues: CVLNRGTYGYTF. CDR3 in DNA: TGTGTCCTCAACAGGGGGACCTATGGCTACACCTTC. This chain links TRBV30 with TRBJ1-2, with 8 bases identical to TRBD1. Looked up from germline, CDR1 is GTSNPN and CDR2 is SVGIG (reference sequence). The CDR3 has 12 residues.

The rearrangement uses TRBV5-1 and TRBJ1-4; no firm D call. The V end lost 0 bases, the J end lost 10 bases, and 13 bases lay between the germline ends. Per the germline V gene, CDR1 is SGHRS and CDR2 is YFSETQ. The CDR3 sequence is 14 residues long. The CDR3 sequence is CASSLDTDMRKLFF. CDR3 coding DNA: TGCGCCAGCAGCTTGGATACAGATATGCGAAAACTGTTTTTT.

The V gene is TRBV9, the J gene TRBJ1-1; the D is unclear. The CDR3 loop spans 12 amino acids. Germline CDR1 and CDR2: SGDLS and YYNGEE. Trimming removed 4 bases at V and 5 bases at J, with 9 bases between. CDR3 nucleotide sequence: TGTGCCAGCAGCCCCCGAGGGACTGAAGCTTTCTTT. This gives the protein CASSPRGTEAFF.

This clone showed up just a few times. The chain joins TRBV2 to TRBJ1-5, with D uncertain. This CDR3 contains 12 residues. V was trimmed by 6 bases and J by 7 bases, leaving 10 bases between them. Germline lookup yields CDR1 SNHLY and CDR2 FYNNEI. CDR3: CASRSHGQPQHF. The CDR3 coding sequence is TGTGCCAGCAGGAGCCACGGGCAGCCCCAGCATTTT.